The 21 T cell receptor beta chains below all came from one sample that was sequenced in a study of blood T cell repertoires in COVID-19. Clones were read by immunoSEQ multiplex PCR, and TCRdb kept only the in-frame ones, dropping some. The sample shows approximately 120,000 clones, 90% of them seen only once. The specimen sequenced was peripheral blood. These TCRs come from a human donor in a cohort sampled during active COVID-19.

This clone showed up just once. The gene calls are TRBV9 and TRBJ1-4; D is unresolved. CDR1 is SGDLS, CDR2 YYNGEE, per germline. The CDR3 sequence is 16 residues long. Trimming removed 0 bases from V and 8 bases from J, with 17 bases in between. The DNA for the CDR3 is TGTGCCAGCAGCGTAGGGCCGGCGAGGATTTCCGAAAAACTGTTTTTT. Protein product: CASSVGPARISEKLFF. The entire variable domain, with the rest obtained from reference TRBV9 and TRBJ1-4, is as follows: DSGVTQTPKHLITATGQRVTLRCSPRSGDLSVYWYQQSLDQGLQFLIQYYNGEERAKGNILERFSAQQFPDLHSELNLSSLELGDSALYFCASSVGPARISEKLFFGSGTQLSVL.

This chain uses TRBV7-2 with TRBJ2-5; D possibly corresponds to TRBD1 (5 bases). This CDR3 comprises 16 residues. V was trimmed by 0 bases and J by 2 bases, leaving 13 bases between them. Germline-derived CDR1 and CDR2 are SGHTA and FQGNSA. CDR3 in DNA: TGTGCCAGCAGCTTAGCGCTATTTAGGGGACAAGAGACCCAGTACTTC. This translates into CASSLALFRGQETQYF.

The CDR3 nucleotides are TGTGCCAGCACCCCGGGACCAGGGGGCGACGGACGGTACTTC. Encoded protein: CASTPGPGGDGRYF. The chain joins TRBV9 to TRBJ2-7, with 8 nucleotides matching TRBD1. Germline lookup yields CDR1 SGDLS and CDR2 YYNGEE. The CDR3 consists of 14 residues. V gave up 6 bases and J gave up 12 bases; unmatched junction bases: 17.

The V call is TRBV7-2, the J call TRBJ1-1; D unclear. This CDR3 contains 14 residues. V was shortened by 6 bases and J by 6 bases, with 17 bases between the two germline ends. The germline V gene has CDR1 SGHTA and CDR2 FQGNSA. CDR3: CASSLQRPTSEAFF. The CDR3 region has the DNA TGTGCCAGCAGTTTACAGCGCCCGACCTCTGAAGCTTTCTTT.

The rearrangement links TRBV9 to TRBJ2-7, with TRBD1 matching 10 bases. CDR1 and CDR2 (germline): SGDLS, YYNGEE. This CDR3 contains 16 residues. V shed 0 bases and J 4 bases; nucleotides not matched to a gene: 7. For the CDR3, the DNA is TGTGCCAGCAGCGTAGAGGGACAGGGGTTGATATACGAGCAGTACTTC. This encodes CASSVEGQGLIYEQYF.

This clone occurred a few times. This chain links TRBV2 with TRBJ2-7, with D possibly TRBD1 on 5 matching bases. Germline CDR1 is SNHLY and CDR2 is FYNNEI. The CDR3 spans 14 residues. V lost 5 bases to trimming and J lost 3 bases, with 14 bases between them. DNA for the CDR3: TGTGCCAGCAGTCCCCAGGGATATAGCTACGAGCAGTACTTC. Protein sequence: CASSPQGYSYEQYF.

CDR3 sequence reads: CASSTGTGIYEQYF. CDR3 nucleotides: TGTGCCAGCAGCACGGGGACAGGGATCTACGAGCAGTACTTC. This chain links TRBV5-4 with TRBJ2-7; TRBD1 matches at 9 bases. CDR1 is SGHNT and CDR2 is YYREEE in the germline V gene (reference sequence). V shed 4 bases and J 3 bases; nucleotides not matched to a gene: 5. The CDR3 extends over 14 amino acids.

The chain joins TRBV28 to TRBJ2-7; TRBD2 might be the D (5 bases). Trimming stripped 5 bases from V and 7 bases from J, with 27 bases between. Per germline, CDR1 MDHEN and CDR2 SYDVKM. The CDR3 runs 17 residues. The CDR3 bases are TGTGCCAGCAGTCTCGCCACCTTGGGGAGACGGGCGGAGGAGCAGTACTTC. It translates to CASSLATLGRRAEEQYF.

The chain carries TRBV15 and TRBJ2-3; 7 bases are a match to TRBD1. V lost 4 bases, J lost 2 bases, and 3 bases stayed unmatched. This CDR3 has 14 residues. Germline V gene data show CDR1 as LNHNV and CDR2 as YYDKDF (reference sequence). CDR3: CATSKGTVTDTQYF. The CDR3 DNA is TGTGCCACCAGCAAAGGGACAGTCACAGATACGCAGTATTTT.

This clone came up once. The V gene is TRBV7-8, the J gene TRBJ2-7, with a tentative D call TRBD2 (7 bases). This CDR3 contains 15 residues. CDR1 is SGHVS and CDR2 is FQNEAQ in the germline V gene. Trimming took off 5 bases at V and 4 bases at J, with 18 bases between the two ends. CDR3 amino acids: CASSLVGGRRYEQYF. The CDR3 DNA reads as TGTGCCAGCAGCCTCGTGGGGGGGCGCAGGTACGAGCAGTACTTC.

J is TRBJ1-1 and V is TRBV27; 7 positions agree with TRBD1. Germline V gene data show CDR1 as MNHEY and CDR2 as SMNVEV (reference sequence). The CDR3 is 13 amino acids. The ends lost 11 bases at V and 0 bases at J; junction bases unmatched: 6. This CDR3 reads CAARQGLNTEAFF. CDR3 nucleotides: TGTGCCGCTCGACAGGGACTGAACACTGAAGCTTTCTTT.

The V call is TRBV7-8, the J call TRBJ2-7; D unresolved. The CDR3 consists of 13 residues. The V end lost 5 bases, the J end lost 9 bases, and 17 bases lay between the germline ends. Germline V gene lookup returns CDR1 SGHVS and CDR2 FQNEAQ. CDR3 coding DNA: TGTGCCAGCAGCCCAACCCGGTCAGGATGGCAGTACTTC. As protein: CASSPTRSGWQYF.

The genes are TRBV18 and TRBJ2-1; 12 nucleotides line up with TRBD2. J was trimmed by 6 bases and V by 3 bases; bases with no gene match: 9. CDR3 length: 17 residues. Germline V gene sequence: CDR1 KGHSH, CDR2 LQKENI. CDR3 sequence reads: CASSPRPSGGAANEQFF. CDR3 nucleotide sequence: TGTGCCAGCTCACCCCGCCCTAGCGGGGGGGCCGCCAATGAGCAGTTCTTC. The full variable domain, in which reference TRBV18 and TRBJ2-1 provide the parts outside the CDR3, is NAGVMQNPRHLVRRRGQEARLRCSPMKGHSHVYWYRQLPEEGLKFMVYLQKENIIDESGMPKERFSAEFPKEGPSILRIQQVVRGDSAAYFCASSPRPSGGAANEQFFGPGTRLTVL.

This clone was counted once. The V and J genes are TRBV7-8 and TRBJ2-2, with 11 bases fitting TRBD2. CDR1 is SGHVS, CDR2 FQNEAQ, per germline. J lost 6 bases, V lost 5 bases, and 5 bases had no gene match. The CDR3 is 15 amino acids. The DNA for the CDR3 is TGTGCCAGCAGCCTCGCACTAGCGGGAGCCGGGGAGCTGTTTTTT. Translated, it gives CASSLALAGAGELFF.

The chain has TRBV5-4 and TRBJ2-2; TRBD1 might be the D (6 bases). Germline V gives CDR1 SGHNT, CDR2 YYREEE (reference sequence). The CDR3 is made up of 15 amino acids. V dropped 0 bases and J dropped 4 bases, with 10 bases sitting between them. This chain's CDR3 is CASSLGTVTTGELFF. In nucleotides, the CDR3 is TGTGCCAGCAGCTTGGGGACAGTTACCACCGGGGAGCTGTTTTTT.

The rearrangement links TRBV11-2 to TRBJ2-5; 8 bases match TRBD1. This CDR3 contains 14 residues. Losses at the gene ends were 5 bases for V and 5 bases for J; bases not matched to a gene: 7. The V gene's germline CDR1 is SGHAT and CDR2 FQNNGV. The CDR3 nucleotides read TGTGCCAGCAGCCGGACAGGGACTCGGGAGACCCAGTACTTC. Its protein is CASSRTGTRETQYF. Full variable domain (rest looked up from reference TRBV11-2 and TRBJ2-5): EAGVAQSPRYKIIEKRQSVAFWCNPISGHATLYWYQQILGQGPKLLIQFQNNGVVDDSQLPKDRFSAERLKGVDSTLKIQPAKLEDSAVYLCASSRTGTRETQYFGPGTRLLVL.

The chain joins TRBV25-1 to TRBJ1-2; tentatively, D is TRBD1 (6 bases). CDR3 length: 13 residues. Germline CDR1 reads MGHDK; CDR2 reads SYGVNS. With 6 bases removed from V and 8 bases from J, the gap between germline ends came to 16 bases. CDR3 DNA sequence: TGTGCCAGCAGCACGGACAGAGCTTTCGGCTACACCTTC. Its translation: CASSTDRAFGYTF.

This chain links TRBV18 with TRBJ2-7, with TRBD2 as a possible D gene (6 bases). Germline values: CDR1 KGHSH, CDR2 LQKENI. The CDR3 loop spans 14 amino acids. The germline V and J ends were trimmed by 2 bases and 3 bases, with 11 bases remaining between them. This CDR3 is CASSPWRGVYEQYF. As DNA, the CDR3 is TGTGCCAGCTCACCATGGAGGGGAGTCTACGAGCAGTACTTC.

The chain combines TRBV7-8 with TRBJ2-7; 7 bases align to TRBD2. V lost 5 bases, J lost 7 bases, and 17 bases stayed unmatched. CDR3 length equals 16 residues. From germline, CDR1 is SGHVS and CDR2 FQNEAQ. In DNA, the CDR3 is TGTGCCAGCAGCCGAGCGATCCGGGACTACTCCTTGGAGCAGTACTTC. This sequence encodes CASSRAIRDYSLEQYF.

The genes are TRBV6-2 or TRBV6-3 and TRBJ1-1; 7 nucleotides line up with TRBD1. There are 13 residues in the CDR3. V dropped 5 bases and J dropped 8; count of bases not matched to a gene: 8. Germline lookup yields CDR1 MNHEY and CDR2 SVGEGT. CDR3 bases: TGTGCCAGCAGTACAGACAGGGTCCTAGAAGCTTTCTTT. It codes for CASSTDRVLEAFF.

This chain uses TRBV7-3 with TRBJ2-1; TRBD2 matches 12 bases. The CDR3 contains 14 residues. Trimming removed 5 bases from V and 9 bases from J; junction bases left unmatched: 5. Germline V gene lookup returns CDR1 SGHTA and CDR2 FQGTGA. The CDR3 sequence is CASSLAGGLGEQFF. For the CDR3, the DNA is TGTGCCAGCAGCCTAGCGGGAGGGCTTGGTGAGCAGTTCTTC.